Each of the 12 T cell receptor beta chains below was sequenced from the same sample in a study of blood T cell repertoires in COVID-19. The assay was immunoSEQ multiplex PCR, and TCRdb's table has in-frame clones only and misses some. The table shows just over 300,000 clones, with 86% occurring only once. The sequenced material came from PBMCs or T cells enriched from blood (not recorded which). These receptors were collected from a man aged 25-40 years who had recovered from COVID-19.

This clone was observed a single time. This CDR3 is CASSPAPSSYNEQFF. In DNA, the CDR3 is TGTGCCAGCAGTCCCGCCCCGAGCTCCTACAATGAGCAGTTCTTC. The chain uses TRBV28 and TRBJ2-1; D not resolved. The CDR3 is 15 residues long. The germline CDR1 and CDR2 sequences are MDHEN and SYDVKM. The germline V and J ends were trimmed by 5 bases and 0 bases, with 11 bases remaining between them.

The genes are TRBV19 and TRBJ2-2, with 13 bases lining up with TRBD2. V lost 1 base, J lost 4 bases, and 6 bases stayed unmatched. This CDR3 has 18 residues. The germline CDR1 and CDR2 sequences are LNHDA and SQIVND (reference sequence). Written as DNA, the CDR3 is TGTGCCAGTAGTATAGGCCCGGGACTAGCGGGAATCACCGGGGAGCTGTTTTTT. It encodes CASSIGPGLAGITGELFF.

The CDR3 coding sequence is TGTGCCAGCAGTGATTGGGACAGCGAGGACACTGAAGCTTTCTTT. Protein product: CASSDWDSEDTEAFF. The chain has TRBV25-1 and TRBJ1-1; TRBD1 matches 7 bases. With 3 bases clipped from V and 3 bases from J, the junction kept 7 bases outside the gene matches. The CDR3 is 15 residues long. Per the germline V gene, CDR1 is MGHDK and CDR2 is SYGVNS.

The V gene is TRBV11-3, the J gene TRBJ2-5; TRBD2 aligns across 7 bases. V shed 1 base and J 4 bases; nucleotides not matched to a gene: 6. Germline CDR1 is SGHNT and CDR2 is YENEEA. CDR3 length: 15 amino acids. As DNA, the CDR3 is TGTGCCAGCAGCTTAGTGGCCGGGGGGAGAGAGACCCAGTACTTC. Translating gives CASSLVAGGRETQYF.

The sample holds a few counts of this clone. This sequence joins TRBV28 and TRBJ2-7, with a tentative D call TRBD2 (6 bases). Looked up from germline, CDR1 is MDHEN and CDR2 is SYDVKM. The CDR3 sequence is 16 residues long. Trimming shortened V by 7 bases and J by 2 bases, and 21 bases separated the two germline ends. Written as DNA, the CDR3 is TGTGCCAGCACCTCCCCCGGGGGTCCTACACCCTACGAGCAGTACTTC. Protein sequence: CASTSPGGPTPYEQYF.

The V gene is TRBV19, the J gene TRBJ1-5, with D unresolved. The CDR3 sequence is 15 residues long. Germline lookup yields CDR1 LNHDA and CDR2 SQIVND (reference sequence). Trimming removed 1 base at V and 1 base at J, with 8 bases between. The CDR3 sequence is CASSIVPGSNQPQHF. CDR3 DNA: TGTGCCAGTAGTATAGTCCCGGGGAGCAATCAGCCCCAGCATTTT.

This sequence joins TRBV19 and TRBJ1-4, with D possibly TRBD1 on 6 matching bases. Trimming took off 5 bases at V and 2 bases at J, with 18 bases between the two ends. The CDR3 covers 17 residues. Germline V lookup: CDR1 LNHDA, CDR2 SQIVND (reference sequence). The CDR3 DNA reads TGTGCCAGTAGTTCTCGGACAGTTTTGGCGACTAATGAAAAACTGTTTTTT. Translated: CASSSRTVLATNEKLFF.

The CDR3 spells CASQEGIDTQYF. CDR3 nucleotides: TGTGCCTCCCAGGAGGGAATTGACACCCAGTACTTC. This chain joins TRBV12-3 or TRBV12-4 and TRBJ2-5, with D maybe TRBD2 (6 bases). This CDR3 is built from 12 residues. V was cut by 11 bases and J by 8 bases, with 18 bases left in between.

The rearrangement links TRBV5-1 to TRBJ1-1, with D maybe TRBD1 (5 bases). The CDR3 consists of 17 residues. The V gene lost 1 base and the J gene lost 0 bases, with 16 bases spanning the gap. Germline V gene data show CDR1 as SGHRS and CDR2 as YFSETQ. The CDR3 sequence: CASSLLVGGLMNTEAFF. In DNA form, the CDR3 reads TGCGCCAGCAGCTTGTTGGTGGGGGGATTGATGAACACTGAAGCTTTCTTT.

CDR3 protein: CASSQDGGTGSYEQYF. CDR3 in DNA: TGCGCCAGCAGCCAAGACGGCGGGACAGGCTCCTACGAGCAGTACTTC. V gene TRBV4-1 combines with J gene TRBJ2-7, with 8 bases fitting TRBD1. This CDR3 spans 16 amino acids. Trimming took 0 bases from V and 0 from J; bases not matched to a gene: 4. Germline values: CDR1 MGHRA, CDR2 YSYEKL.

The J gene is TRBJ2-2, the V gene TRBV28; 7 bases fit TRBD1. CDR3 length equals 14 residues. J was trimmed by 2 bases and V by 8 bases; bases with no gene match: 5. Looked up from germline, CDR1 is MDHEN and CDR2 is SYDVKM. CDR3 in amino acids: CASRYRGNTGELFF. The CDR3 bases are TGTGCCAGCCGTTACAGGGGAAACACCGGGGAGCTGTTTTTT. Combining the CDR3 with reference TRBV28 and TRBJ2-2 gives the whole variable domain DVKVTQSSRYLVKRTGEKVFLECVQDMDHENMFWYRQDPGLGLRLIYFSYDVKMKEKGDIPEGYSVSREKKERFSLILESASTNQTSMYLCASRYRGNTGELFFGEGSRLTVL.

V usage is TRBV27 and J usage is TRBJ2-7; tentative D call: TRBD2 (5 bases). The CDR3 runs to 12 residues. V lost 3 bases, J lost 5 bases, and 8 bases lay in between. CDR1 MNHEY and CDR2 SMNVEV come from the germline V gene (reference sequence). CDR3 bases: TGTGCCAGCAGTTTGGCGGGTAACGAGCAGTACTTC. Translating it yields CASSLAGNEQYF.